One sample yielded the 25 T cell receptor beta chains listed below, sequenced in a study of blood T cell repertoires in COVID-19. The table came from immunoSEQ multiplex PCR; TCRdb's copy has only in-frame clones and leaves some out. There are around 140,000 clones in the sample; about 87% occur only once, and 2.5% to 3% lies in the top ten. Sequencing used peripheral blood. The source of these receptors is a human donor with COVID-19, enrolled during active disease. The donor label of this sample is uncertain.

The gene calls are TRBV12-5 and TRBJ1-4, with D possibly being TRBD1 (6 bases). The CDR3 runs 16 residues. V gave up 3 bases and J gave up 11 bases, with 22 bases separating them. Per germline, CDR1 LGHNT and CDR2 FRNRAP. CDR3 nucleotide sequence: TGTGCTAGTGGTTTTGGGCAGGGGACTAATAATGTGAAACTGTTTTTT. This gives the protein CASGFGQGTNNVKLFF.

The chain is built from TRBV3-1 (or the pseudogene TRBV3-2) and TRBJ1-3, with D uncertain. Germline lookup yields CDR1 LGHDT and CDR2 YNNKEL (reference sequence). V shed 3 bases and J shed 10 bases, with 10 bases lying between them. There are 12 residues in the CDR3. CDR3 DNA sequence: TGTGCCAGCAGCCAGTACCCGAGTACCATATATTTT. This translates into CASSQYPSTIYF.

This clone was counted only a few times. DNA of the CDR3: TGTGCCAGCAACCTAGCGGGACACCCGAACACTGAAGCTTTCTTT. It yields the protein CASNLAGHPNTEAFF. The V call is TRBV14, the J call TRBJ1-1; D perhaps matches TRBD1 (6 bases). The germline V gene encodes CDR1 SGHDN and CDR2 FVKESK. V was pared by 7 bases and J by 1 base, with 16 bases between. CDR3 size: 15 residues.

This chain connects TRBV29-1 to TRBJ1-2, with a possible D match to TRBD1 (5 bases). CDR1 and CDR2 (germline): SQVTM, ANQGSEA. CDR3 length equals 11 residues. V gave up 7 bases and J gave up 4 bases, with 10 bases separating them. CDR3 sequence (DNA): TGCAGCGCCCTTGACAGCTATGGCTACACCTTC. Residues: CSALDSYGYTF.

In this sample, this clone turned up a few times. The sample has other DNA sequences that encode this CDR3 too. The gene calls are TRBV5-5 and TRBJ1-5, with a tentative D call TRBD1 (5 bases). The CDR3 runs 17 residues. Trimming cost V 4 bases and J 0 bases, with 17 bases left between them. CDR1 and CDR2 (germline): SGHKS, YYEKEE (reference sequence). CDR3 amino acids: CASSGGTGSYSNQPQHF. The CDR3 DNA follows: TGTGCCAGCAGCGGAGGGACGGGATCTTATAGCAATCAGCCCCAGCATTTT.

This clone was found a few times. V and J are TRBV13 and TRBJ2-1, with D possibly matching TRBD2 (5 bases). CDR1 PRHDT and CDR2 FYEKMQ come from the germline V gene (reference sequence). This CDR3 comprises 14 residues. V dropped 3 bases and J dropped 3 bases, with 9 bases sitting between them. Written as DNA, the CDR3 is TGTGCCAGCAGCTTTTGGGGAGACTACAATGAGCAGTTCTTC. Translating gives CASSFWGDYNEQFF. Based on the CDR3 plus reference TRBV13 and TRBJ2-1, the full variable domain is AAGVIQSPRHLIKEKRETATLKCYPIPRHDTVYWYQQGPGQDPQFLISFYEKMQSDKGSIPDRFSAQQFSDYHSELNMSSLELGDSALYFCASSFWGDYNEQFFGPGTRLTVL.

The chain couples TRBV6-5 to TRBJ2-3; the match to TRBD1 covers 7 bases. CDR1 is MNHEY and CDR2 is SVGAGI in the germline V gene. The CDR3 runs 15 residues. V shed 8 bases, J shed 0 bases, and the junction held 8 bases outside the gene matches. The CDR3 protein is CASRPGTASTDTQYF. For the CDR3, the DNA is TGTGCCAGCCGCCCCGGGACAGCCAGCACAGATACGCAGTATTTT.

The rearrangement joins TRBV5-1 to TRBJ2-5; maybe TRBD1 (6 bases). Trimming cost V 2 bases and J 6 bases, with 14 bases left between them. The germline CDR1 and CDR2 sequences are SGHRS and YFSETQ. This CDR3 comprises 14 residues. The CDR3 sequence: CASSLTTGKKTQYF. CDR3 DNA sequence: TGCGCCAGCAGCTTAACCACAGGGAAAAAGACCCAGTACTTC.

About this clone: Compared with germline, one end of the junction differs, possibly owing to a read error. The V gene is TRBV7-7, the J gene TRBJ2-7; no firm D call. Germline loops: CDR1 SSHAT, CDR2 FNYEAQ (reference sequence). This CDR3 has 13 residues. The CDR3 loop is CASSLDLRREQYF. For the CDR3, the DNA is TGTGCTAGCAGCTTAGACCTGAGGCGGGAGCAGTACTTC.

The V and J genes are TRBV6-5 and TRBJ2-5; 7 nucleotides align to TRBD2. The CDR3 extends over 15 amino acids. Germline trimming cut 2 bases from V and 4 bases from J; bases unmatched to any gene: 7. Germline V CDR1 and CDR2: MNHEY, SVGAGI. The CDR3 nucleotides are TGTGCCAGCAGTTACCTCGGTGGGAGGGGAGAGACCCAGTACTTC. Amino acid sequence: CASSYLGGRGETQYF.

This chain joins TRBV6-5 and TRBJ1-5, with D possibly matching TRBD1 (6 bases). The CDR3 contains 14 residues. Germline CDR1 and CDR2: MNHEY and SVGAGI. The V end lost 5 bases, the J end lost 6 bases, and 14 bases lay between the germline ends. The CDR3 here is CASSLGGGGQPQHF. For the CDR3, the DNA is TGTGCCAGCAGTCTTGGGGGGGGCGGTCAGCCCCAGCATTTT.

The rearrangement joins TRBV7-2 to TRBJ2-7, with TRBD1 matching 10 bases. The length of the CDR3 is 15 residues. V lost 4 bases to trimming and J lost 5 bases; unmatched junction nucleotides: 8. Germline loops: CDR1 SGHTA, CDR2 FQGNSA. The CDR3 DNA sequence: TGTGCCAGCAGCTCAACTCGGACAGGGGGTGACGAGCAGTACTTC. Its protein product is CASSSTRTGGDEQYF.

The chain links TRBV4-1 to TRBJ2-7; unclear D gene. Between the trimmed V and J ends, which lost 0 bases and 3 bases, there was a span of 18 bases. CDR3 size: 17 residues. CDR1 and CDR2 (germline): MGHRA, YSYEKL. Here the CDR3 DNA reads TGCGCCAGCAGCCAAGATTCGTACCGATTAGCCCTCTACGAGCAGTACTTC. Protein: CASSQDSYRLALYEQYF.

V and J are TRBV9 and TRBJ2-3; no clear D gene. This CDR3 contains 12 residues. Germline V gives CDR1 SGDLS, CDR2 YYNGEE. V shed 0 bases and J shed 9 bases, with 8 bases lying between them. CDR3 protein: CASSVGPGTQYF. CDR3 bases: TGTGCCAGCAGCGTAGGGCCCGGGACGCAGTATTTT.

The chain carries TRBV6-6 and TRBJ2-5, with 9 bases lining up with TRBD2. V lost 1 base and J lost 1; bases outside the gene matches: 4. Germline CDR1 MNHNY, CDR2 SVGAGI (reference sequence). There are 16 residues in the CDR3. The CDR3 reads CASSYFIAGVQETQYF. The CDR3 DNA reads as TGTGCCAGCAGTTACTTTATAGCGGGAGTCCAAGAGACCCAGTACTTC.

This clone was seen a few times. The CDR3 DNA sequence: TGTGCCAGCAGCTTAAGGTGGGAGAACGAGCAGTACTTC. This encodes CASSLRWENEQYF. This chain uses TRBV11-2 with TRBJ2-7; TRBD2 is a possible D gene (5 bases). Germline V CDR1 and CDR2: SGHAT, FQNNGV. Trimming took off 2 bases at V and 5 bases at J, with 10 bases between the two ends. The CDR3 length is 13 residues.

The chain recombines TRBV9 with TRBJ2-7; no clear D. The CDR3 consists of 14 residues. Germline values: CDR1 SGDLS, CDR2 YYNGEE. V was cut by 2 bases and J by 0 bases, with 9 bases left in between. Written as DNA, the CDR3 is TGTGCCAGCAGCGTCGCACTGAGCTCCTACGAGCAGTACTTC. This encodes CASSVALSSYEQYF.

This chain joins TRBV6-5 and TRBJ1-1, with TRBD1 identical over 7 bases. The CDR3 contains 14 residues. The germline gives CDR1 MNHEY, CDR2 SVGAGI. The trim removed 6 bases at V and 6 bases at J, leaving 10 bases unmatched. For the CDR3, the DNA is TGTGCCAGCAGACCTCCAGGGGGGACCTCTGAAGCTTTCTTT. Its translation: CASRPPGGTSEAFF.

This sequence joins TRBV6-4 and TRBJ1-2; tentatively, D is TRBD1 (6 bases). Per germline, CDR1 MRHNA and CDR2 SNTAGT. CDR3 length: 13 amino acids. Trimming stripped 5 bases from V and 7 bases from J, with 14 bases between. This CDR3 is CASSLTGGSGYTF. The CDR3 DNA follows: TGTGCCAGCAGTCTGACAGGTGGAAGTGGCTACACCTTC.

This clone occurred once. The chain carries TRBV7-2 and TRBJ2-5; possible D gene TRBD1, 6 bases. Trimming pared 3 bases from V and 1 base from J, leaving 15 bases between. Germline assignment: CDR1 SGHTA and CDR2 FQGNSA. This CDR3 spans 16 amino acids. CDR3 in amino acids: CASSLGPADSQETQYF. For the CDR3, the DNA is TGTGCCAGCAGCTTGGGTCCGGCGGACAGCCAAGAGACCCAGTACTTC.

The chain links TRBV18 to TRBJ1-1, with D maybe TRBD1 (6 bases). The CDR3 runs 13 residues. Trimming left V 3 bases short and J 7 bases short, with 12 bases between. CDR1 and CDR2 (germline): KGHSH, LQKENI. The CDR3 is CASSPDTGFEAFF. The CDR3, as DNA: TGTGCCAGCTCACCTGATACAGGGTTTGAAGCTTTCTTT.

Comment on this clone: Additional DNA sequences in this sample encode the identical CDR3. This chain links TRBV3-1 (or the pseudogene TRBV3-2) with TRBJ2-5, with 10 bases aligning to TRBD2. Germline CDR1 is LGHDT and CDR2 is YNNKEL (reference sequence). V trimming: 0 bases; J trimming: 1 base; junction bases outside the gene matches: 2. The CDR3 consists of 16 residues. The CDR3 reads CASSQDLAGGQETQYF. The CDR3 DNA is TGTGCCAGCAGCCAAGATTTAGCGGGGGGCCAAGAGACCCAGTACTTC.

The chain uses TRBV2 and TRBJ1-2; D remains unclear. Between the trimmed V and J ends, which lost 8 bases and 4 bases, there was a span of 11 bases. The CDR3 has 12 residues. Germline V gene lookup returns CDR1 SNHLY and CDR2 FYNNEI. CDR3 amino acids: CASGSRGYGYTF. CDR3 bases: TGTGCCAGCGGATCTCGGGGCTATGGCTACACCTTC. Looking up the rest from reference TRBV2 and TRBJ1-2 gives the full variable domain: EPEVTQTPSHQVTQMGQEVILRCVPISNHLYFYWYRQILGQKVEFLVSFYNNEISEKSEIFDDQFSVERPDGSNFTLKIRSTKLEDSAMYFCASGSRGYGYTFGSGTRLTVV.

The V call is TRBV30, the J call TRBJ1-3; D call uncertain. This CDR3 region has 15 residues. Germline CDR1 reads GTSNPN; CDR2 reads SVGIG (reference sequence). Trimming left V 2 bases short and J 0 bases short, with 11 bases between. CDR3 nucleotide sequence: TGTGCCTGGAGTAAACTCAGGATCTCTGGAAACACCATATATTTT. Protein product: CAWSKLRISGNTIYF.

The chain links TRBV3-1 (or the pseudogene TRBV3-2) to TRBJ2-1, with TRBD2 as a possible D gene (7 bases). Germline CDR1 reads LGHDT; CDR2 reads YNNKEL (reference sequence). Trimming stripped 0 bases from V and 4 bases from J, with 13 bases between. The CDR3 loop spans 16 amino acids. This chain's CDR3 is CASSQDGGGPYNEQFF. CDR3 nucleotide sequence: TGTGCCAGCAGCCAAGATGGCGGGGGCCCTTACAATGAGCAGTTCTTC.